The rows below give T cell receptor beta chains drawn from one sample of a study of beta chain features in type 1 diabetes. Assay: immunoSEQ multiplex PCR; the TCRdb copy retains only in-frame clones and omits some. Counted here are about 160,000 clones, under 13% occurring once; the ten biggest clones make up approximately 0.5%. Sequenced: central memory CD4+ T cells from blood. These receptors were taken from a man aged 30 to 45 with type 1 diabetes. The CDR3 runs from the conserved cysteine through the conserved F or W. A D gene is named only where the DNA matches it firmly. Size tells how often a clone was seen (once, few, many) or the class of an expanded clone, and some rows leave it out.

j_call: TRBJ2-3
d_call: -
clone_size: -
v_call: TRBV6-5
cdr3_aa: CASREIEGYF
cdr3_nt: TGTGCCAGCAGGGAAATCGAGGGGTATTTT

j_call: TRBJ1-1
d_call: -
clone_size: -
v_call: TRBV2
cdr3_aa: CASSSGGGSVSEAFF
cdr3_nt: TGTGCCAGCAGTAGCGGGGGGGGTTCTGTATCCGAAGCTTTCTTT

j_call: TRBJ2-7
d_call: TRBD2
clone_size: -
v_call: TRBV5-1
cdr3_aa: CASSTGTSGAYEQYF
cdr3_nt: TGCGCCAGCAGCACAGGGACTAGCGGGGCCTACGAGCAGTACTTC

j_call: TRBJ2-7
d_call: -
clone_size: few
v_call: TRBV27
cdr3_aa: CASSLGRSYEQYF
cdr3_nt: TGTGCCAGCAGTTTGGGTCGGAGCTACGAGCAGTACTTC

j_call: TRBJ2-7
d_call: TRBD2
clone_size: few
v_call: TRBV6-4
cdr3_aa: CASSAGGSVYEQYF
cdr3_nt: TGTGCCAGCAGCGCGGGGGGGTCGGTATACGAGCAGTACTTC

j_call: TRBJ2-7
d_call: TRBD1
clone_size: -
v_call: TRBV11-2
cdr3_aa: CASPGQGAHEQYF
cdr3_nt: TGTGCCAGCCCGGGACAGGGGGCACACGAGCAGTACTTC

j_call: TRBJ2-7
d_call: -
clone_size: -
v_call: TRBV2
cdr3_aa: CASSGTIRGEQYF
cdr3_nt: TGTGCCAGCAGTGGGACAATCAGGGGCGAGCAGTACTTC

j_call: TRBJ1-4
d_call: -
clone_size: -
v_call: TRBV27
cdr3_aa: CASSFATTNEKLFF
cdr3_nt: TGTGCCAGCAGTTTCGCGACAACTAATGAAAAACTGTTTTTT

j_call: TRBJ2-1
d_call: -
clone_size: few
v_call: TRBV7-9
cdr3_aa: CASSYQREQFF
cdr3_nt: TGTGCCAGCAGCTACCAGCGGGAGCAGTTCTTC

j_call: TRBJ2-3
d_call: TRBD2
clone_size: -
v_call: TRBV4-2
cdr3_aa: CASSQGGTSATDTQYF
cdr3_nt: TGTGCCAGCAGCCAAGGGGGGACTAGCGCTACAGATACGCAGTATTTT

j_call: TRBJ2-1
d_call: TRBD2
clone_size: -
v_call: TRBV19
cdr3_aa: CASSIGPPGLAGYNEQFF
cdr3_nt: TGTGCCAGTAGTATAGGGCCCCCCGGACTAGCAGGGTACAATGAGCAGTTCTTC

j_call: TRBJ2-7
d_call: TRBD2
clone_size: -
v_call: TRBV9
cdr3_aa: CASSVSGTSGYEQYF
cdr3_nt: TGTGCCAGCAGCGTCTCCGGGACTAGCGGCTACGAGCAGTACTTC

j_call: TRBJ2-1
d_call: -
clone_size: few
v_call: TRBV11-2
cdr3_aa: CASSDWALDTEQFF
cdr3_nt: TGTGCCAGCAGCGATTGGGCTTTGGATACTGAGCAGTTCTTC

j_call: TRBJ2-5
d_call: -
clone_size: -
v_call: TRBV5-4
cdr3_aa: CASSLMAVRETQYF
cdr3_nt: TGTGCCAGCAGCTTGATGGCCGTGCGGGAGACCCAGTACTTC

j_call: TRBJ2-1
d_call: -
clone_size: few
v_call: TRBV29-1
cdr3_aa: CSVERGGEQFF
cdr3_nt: TGCAGCGTTGAAAGGGGGGGCGAGCAGTTCTTC

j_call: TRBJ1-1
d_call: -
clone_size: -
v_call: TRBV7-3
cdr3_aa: CASSLPRANTEAFF
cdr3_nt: TGTGCCAGCAGCTTACCCAGGGCGAACACTGAAGCTTTCTTT

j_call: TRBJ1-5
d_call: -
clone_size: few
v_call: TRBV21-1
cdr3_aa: CASSKLGQGHQPQHF
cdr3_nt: TGTGCCAGCAGCAAACTAGGACAGGGGCATCAGCCCCAGCATTTT

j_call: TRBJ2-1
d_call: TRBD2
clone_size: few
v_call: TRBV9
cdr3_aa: CASSVGGLAVNEQFF
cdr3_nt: TGTGCCAGCAGCGTAGGGGGACTAGCGGTTAATGAGCAGTTCTTC

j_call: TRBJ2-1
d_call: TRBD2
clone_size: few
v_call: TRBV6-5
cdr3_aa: CASGVAGVHNEQFF
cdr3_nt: TGTGCCAGCGGGGTAGCGGGGGTTCACAATGAGCAGTTCTTC

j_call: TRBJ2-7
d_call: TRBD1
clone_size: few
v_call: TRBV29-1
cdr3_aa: CSVARDRSYEQYF
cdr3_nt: TGCAGCGTCGCCCGGGACAGATCCTACGAGCAGTACTTC

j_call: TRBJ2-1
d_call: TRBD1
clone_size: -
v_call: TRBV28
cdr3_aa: CASRTGGKNEQFF
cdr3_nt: TGTGCCAGCAGGACAGGGGGCAAAAATGAGCAGTTCTTC

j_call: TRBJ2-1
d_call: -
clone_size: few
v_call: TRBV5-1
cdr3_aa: CASSPPDSPPHEQFF
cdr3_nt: TGCGCCAGCAGCCCCCCGGACTCCCCGCCCCATGAGCAGTTCTTC

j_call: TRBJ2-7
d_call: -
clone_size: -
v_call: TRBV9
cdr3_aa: CASSYSGSEGKQYF
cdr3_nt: TGTGCCAGCAGTTACAGCGGTTCCGAAGGGAAGCAGTACTTC

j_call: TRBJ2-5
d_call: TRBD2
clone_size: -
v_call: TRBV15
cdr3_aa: CATSRDGGGYQETQYF
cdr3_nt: TGTGCCACCAGCAGAGATGGGGGGGGGTACCAAGAGACCCAGTACTTC

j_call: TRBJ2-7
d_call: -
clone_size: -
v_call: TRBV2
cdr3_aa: CASSEGTDYEQYF
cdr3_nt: TGTGCCAGCAGTGAAGGGACAGATTACGAGCAGTACTTC

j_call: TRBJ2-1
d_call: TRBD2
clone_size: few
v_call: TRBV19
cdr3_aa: CASSMKLAGANYNEQFF
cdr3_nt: TGTGCCAGTAGTATGAAACTAGCGGGAGCAAACTACAATGAGCAGTTCTTC

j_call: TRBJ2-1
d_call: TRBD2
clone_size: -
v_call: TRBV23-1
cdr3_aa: CASSQPQTSGRGEKQFF
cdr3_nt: TGCGCCAGCAGTCAACCCCAGACTAGCGGGAGGGGGGAAAAGCAGTTCTTC

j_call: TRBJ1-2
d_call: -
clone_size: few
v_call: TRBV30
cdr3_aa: CAWSVQGWIGYTF
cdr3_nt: TGTGCCTGGAGTGTACAGGGATGGATCGGCTACACCTTC

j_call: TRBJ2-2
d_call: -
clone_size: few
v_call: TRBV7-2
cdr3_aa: CASRPGPRTGELFF
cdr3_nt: TGTGCCAGCAGACCCGGTCCACGCACCGGGGAGCTGTTTTTT